These 8 T cell receptor beta chains were sequenced from one sample in a study of T cell repertoires in cytomegalovirus infection. TCRdb redid the calling of the reads with MiXCR, one entry per CDR3 protein. The data show around 740,000 distinct CDR3 sequences, roughly a third seen once. The sample consisted of PBMCs. The origin of the receptors is a human donor in good health (CMV status not recorded). Some clones in this sample may be carry-over from other donors' samples.

A note on this clonotype: This could be a read error, since a much larger clone is one nucleotide away. The CDR3 does not end in the conserved phenylalanine or tryptophan, so this is likely a read error. CDR3 DNA sequence: TGTGCCAGCAGCTCACGACACGAGGGTAGGACCTACGAGCAGTACTTA. Its protein is CASSSRHEGRTYEQYL. The chain employs TRBV7-8 and TRBJ2-7, with a weak D call TRBD2 (5 bases). V was shortened by 4 bases and J by 2 bases, with 18 bases between the two germline ends. Germline CDR1 is SGHVS and CDR2 is FQNEAQ. This CDR3 has 16 amino acids.

This chain links TRBV6-1 with TRBJ1-4, with D possibly TRBD1 on 6 matching bases. The V gene's germline CDR1 is MNHNS and CDR2 SASEGT. V was trimmed by 4 bases and J by 7 bases, leaving 13 bases between them. This CDR3 is 14 amino acids long. The chain's CDR3 is CASSVQGSAEKLFF. CDR3 sequence (DNA): TGTGCCAGCAGTGTGCAGGGGAGCGCTGAAAAACTGTTTTTT.

The V gene is TRBV7-8, the J gene TRBJ2-4; TRBD1 is a possible D gene (6 bases). The V end lost 5 bases, the J end lost 0 bases, and 17 bases lay between the germline ends. In germline, CDR1 is SGHVS, CDR2 FQNEAQ. This CDR3 region has 17 residues. The CDR3 spells CASSNFKGDQAKNIQYF. In nucleotides, the CDR3 is TGTGCCAGCAGCAACTTTAAGGGGGACCAAGCCAAAAACATTCAGTACTTC.

J is TRBJ1-2 and V is TRBV7-9; D call uncertain. V lost 8 bases, J lost 7 bases, and 17 bases lay in between. The CDR3 has 13 residues. Germline V gene sequence: CDR1 SEHNR, CDR2 FQNEAQ (reference sequence). The CDR3 loop reads CASGREASSGYTF. The CDR3 DNA reads as TGTGCCAGCGGCAGAGAGGCGTCCTCTGGCTACACCTTC.

This chain uses TRBV28 with TRBJ1-2; D is uncertain. The germline V gene encodes CDR1 MDHEN and CDR2 SYDVKM. The CDR3 length is 16 residues. V dropped 7 bases and J dropped 0 bases, with 18 bases sitting between them. The CDR3 here is CASKSDRTLTNYGYTF. The CDR3 nucleotides read TGTGCCAGCAAATCGGATCGTACACTAACTAACTATGGCTACACCTTC.

For this clonotype: A much more abundant neighbour one base away suggests this may be a read error. Because it lacks the conserved phenylalanine or tryptophan at the end, this CDR3 is likely a read error. The V gene is TRBV7-2, the J gene TRBJ2-1; unclear D gene. The CDR3 contains 16 residues. The V gene lost 1 base and the J gene lost 2 bases, with 12 bases spanning the gap. Germline V gene sequence: CDR1 SGHTA, CDR2 FQGNSA. The CDR3 protein is CASSLVPGNPYNEQFL. DNA for the CDR3: TGTGCCAGCAGCTTAGTCCCCGGCAACCCCTACAATGAGCAGTTCCTC.

Concerning this clonotype itself: An end of the junction differs from the germline gene, which may be a read error. The chain uses TRBV4-2 and TRBJ2-2; TRBD2 matches at 8 bases. The CDR3 totals 18 residues. Germline CDR1 reads LGHNA; CDR2 reads YNFKEQ. The CDR3 reads CSSSQRLAGTANTGELFF. DNA of the CDR3: TGTTCCAGCAGCCAACGCCTAGCGGGTACTGCGAACACCGGGGAGCTGTTTTTT.

This clonotype was found many times. The CDR3 sequence is CASSLGGGAMDEQFF. CDR3 coding DNA: TGTGCCAGCAGCTTAGGCGGGGGGGCCATGGATGAGCAGTTCTTC. The chain uses TRBV7-8 and TRBJ2-1; 9 nucleotides agree with TRBD2. This CDR3 has 15 amino acids. CDR1 and CDR2 (germline): SGHVS, FQNEAQ. The V gene end was trimmed by 1 base and the J gene end by 8 bases; junction bases not matched to a gene: 6.